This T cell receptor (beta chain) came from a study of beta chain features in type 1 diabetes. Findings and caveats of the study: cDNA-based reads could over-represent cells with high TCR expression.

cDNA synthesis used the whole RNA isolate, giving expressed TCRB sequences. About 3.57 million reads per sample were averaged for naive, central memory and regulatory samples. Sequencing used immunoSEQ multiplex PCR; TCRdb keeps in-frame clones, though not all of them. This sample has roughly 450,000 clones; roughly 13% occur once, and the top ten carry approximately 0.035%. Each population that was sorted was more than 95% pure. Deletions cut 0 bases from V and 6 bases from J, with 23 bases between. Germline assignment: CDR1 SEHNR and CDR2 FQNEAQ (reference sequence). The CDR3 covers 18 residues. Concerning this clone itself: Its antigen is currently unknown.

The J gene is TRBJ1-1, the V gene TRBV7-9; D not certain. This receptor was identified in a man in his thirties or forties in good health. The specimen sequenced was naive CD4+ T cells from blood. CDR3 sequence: CASSLAGQVGFESAEAFF. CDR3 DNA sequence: TGTGCCAGCAGCTTAGCTGGGCAGGTCGGTTTTGAGTCGGCTGAAGCTTTCTTT.